Below are 29 T cell receptor beta chains sequenced from a single sample in a study of blood T cell repertoires in COVID-19. Sequenced by immunoSEQ multiplex PCR; TCRdb stores in-frame clones only, minus some. The sample gives over 400,000 clones, about 88% of which show up once; 7.5% to 9.5% is in the top ten. Sequenced: peripheral blood. Source of these receptors: a woman aged 45-65 years with COVID-19, enrolled during active disease.

This chain connects TRBV15 to TRBJ1-2; no firm D call. Germline V gives CDR1 LNHNV, CDR2 YYDKDF (reference sequence). The V and J ends lost 2 bases and 3 bases respectively, with 10 bases between them. The CDR3 has 14 amino acids. The CDR3 spells CATSRRSRDYGYTF. The CDR3 bases are TGTGCCACCAGCAGAAGGAGCAGAGACTATGGCTACACCTTC.

This clone appeared a single time. The V and J genes are TRBV2 and TRBJ2-5; TRBD2 matches at 8 bases. The V segment lost 4 bases and the J segment 2 bases; nucleotides outside the gene matches: 9. CDR1 and CDR2 from the germline V gene are SNHLY and FYNNEI. The CDR3 covers 16 residues. The DNA for the CDR3 is TGTGCCAGCAGTGGGGGCGCGGGGGGCCGGCAAGAGACCCAGTACTTC. Amino acids: CASSGGAGGRQETQYF. The variable domain in full, with the rest retrieved from reference TRBV2 and TRBJ2-5, is EPEVTQTPSHQVTQMGQEVILRCVPISNHLYFYWYRQILGQKVEFLVSFYNNEISEKSEIFDDQFSVERPDGSNFTLKIRSTKLEDSAMYFCASSGGAGGRQETQYFGPGTRLLVL.

This chain joins TRBV7-9 and TRBJ1-2; D unresolved. The CDR3 extends over 12 amino acids. Germline lookup yields CDR1 SEHNR and CDR2 FQNEAQ (reference sequence). V was pared by 6 bases and J by 8 bases, with 13 bases between. This CDR3 reads CASSSWSVGYTF. The CDR3 region has the DNA TGTGCCAGCAGTTCGTGGAGTGTCGGCTACACCTTC. Together with reference TRBV7-9 and TRBJ1-2, the CDR3 gives the full variable domain: DTGVSQNPRHKITKRGQNVTFRCDPISEHNRLYWYRQTLGQGPEFLTYFQNEAQLEKSRLLSDRFSAERPKGSFSTLEIQRTEQGDSAMYLCASSSWSVGYTFGSGTRLTVV.

The chain joins TRBV4-2 to TRBJ2-3; tentatively, D is TRBD1 (5 bases). This CDR3 has 14 amino acids. The V end lost 1 base, the J end lost 3 bases, and 8 bases lay between the germline ends. Germline CDR1 is LGHNA and CDR2 is YNFKEQ. The CDR3: CASSQGQQTDTQYF. The CDR3 nucleotides are TGTGCCAGCAGCCAAGGACAGCAAACAGATACGCAGTATTTT.

The chain couples TRBV11-2 to TRBJ2-3; D gene uncertain. Germline assignment: CDR1 SGHAT and CDR2 FQNNGV. V was shortened by 1 base and J by 4 bases, with 3 bases between the two germline ends. The CDR3 is 12 amino acids. The CDR3 is CASSLGADTQYF. The CDR3 DNA is TGTGCCAGCAGCTTAGGCGCAGATACGCAGTATTTT.

Here the CDR3 DNA reads TGTGCCAGCAGTTTTGGGCAGGGGGAAAAAGCTTTCTTT. This sequence encodes CASSFGQGEKAFF. The chain links TRBV27 to TRBJ1-1, with TRBD1 identical over 7 bases. The V and J ends lost 3 bases and 9 bases, in that order; junction bases with no gene match: 7. Looked up from germline, CDR1 is MNHEY and CDR2 is SMNVEV (reference sequence). The CDR3 extends over 13 amino acids.

The V and J genes are TRBV3-1 (or the pseudogene TRBV3-2) and TRBJ1-4, with D hard to call. Germline V CDR1 and CDR2: LGHDT, YNNKEL (reference sequence). Trimming left V 0 bases short and J 8 bases short, with 19 bases between. The CDR3 is made up of 17 amino acids. DNA for the CDR3: TGTGCCAGCAGCCAAGATGTTGGTTCGGCAGGTGGAGAAAAACTGTTTTTT. Amino acid sequence: CASSQDVGSAGGEKLFF.

V gene TRBV6-1 combines with J gene TRBJ1-1; D is unresolved. This CDR3 is built from 13 residues. Germline lookup yields CDR1 MNHNS and CDR2 SASEGT. V was cut by 3 bases and J by 6 bases, with 11 bases left in between. This CDR3 is CASSDVEGAEAFF. The CDR3 DNA is TGTGCCAGCAGTGATGTGGAGGGCGCTGAAGCTTTCTTT.

The chain joins TRBV6-5 to TRBJ1-1; no clear D. In germline, CDR1 is MNHEY, CDR2 SVGAGI. The CDR3 loop spans 13 amino acids. The V and J ends lost 5 bases and 4 bases respectively, with 11 bases between them. This CDR3 is CASSRGFSTEAFF. The CDR3 nucleotides read TGTGCCAGCAGTCGAGGGTTTTCCACTGAAGCTTTCTTT.

The chain recombines TRBV3-1 (or the pseudogene TRBV3-2) with TRBJ2-2, with TRBD1 as a possible D gene (7 bases). The CDR3 has 18 residues. Germline loops: CDR1 LGHDT, CDR2 YNNKEL (reference sequence). V was clipped by 5 bases and J by 3 bases, with 22 bases between them. CDR3 nucleotide sequence: TGTGCCAGCAGCTACGGCGGAGGGGGCCTTACCGACACCGGGGAGCTGTTTTTT. This gives the protein CASSYGGGGLTDTGELFF.

This CDR3 reads CASSLDQGGDYGYTF. In DNA, the CDR3 is TGTGCCAGCAGCTTAGACCAAGGGGGCGACTATGGCTACACCTTC. The chain combines TRBV7-9 with TRBJ1-2; 7 bases are a match to TRBD1. The V gene's germline CDR1 is SEHNR and CDR2 FQNEAQ (reference sequence). The CDR3 is 15 residues long. The trim removed 1 base at V and 3 bases at J, leaving 5 bases unmatched.

The rearrangement links TRBV2 to TRBJ2-7; no firm D call. Germline V gene data show CDR1 as SNHLY and CDR2 as FYNNEI. This CDR3 is 14 amino acids long. Trimming cost V 6 bases and J 2 bases, with 14 bases left between them. CDR3 sequence reads: CASRNRFLTYEQYF. CDR3 bases: TGTGCCAGCAGGAATAGATTTCTCACCTACGAGCAGTACTTC.

This sequence joins TRBV28 and TRBJ1-1; D might be TRBD1 (6 bases). The V and J ends lost 4 bases and 0 bases respectively, with 6 bases between them. The germline CDR1 and CDR2 sequences are MDHEN and SYDVKM. This CDR3 region has 13 residues. The CDR3 protein is CASSWGLNTEAFF. CDR3 nucleotides: TGTGCCAGCAGTTGGGGGCTGAACACTGAAGCTTTCTTT.

This CDR3 reads CASSVSDGTGSMNTEAFF. CDR3 DNA sequence: TGTGCCAGCAGCGTTAGCGACGGGACAGGGTCCATGAACACTGAAGCTTTCTTT. V gene TRBV7-4 combines with J gene TRBJ1-1, with 9 bases matching TRBD1. V shed 5 bases and J 0 bases; nucleotides not matched to a gene: 13. CDR1 SGHVT and CDR2 SQSDAQ come from the germline V gene. This CDR3 is built from 18 residues.

The rearrangement joins TRBV7-6 to TRBJ2-5; 8 bases match TRBD2. Trimming at V came to 2 bases and at J to 1 base, leaving 6 bases not matched to a gene. The CDR3 contains 16 residues. Per the germline V gene, CDR1 is SGHVS and CDR2 is FNYEAQ. CDR3 amino acids: CASSLRGGSPQETQYF. CDR3 DNA: TGTGCCAGCAGCTTACGGGGGGGGTCACCCCAAGAGACCCAGTACTTC.

The chain links TRBV3-1 (or the pseudogene TRBV3-2) to TRBJ1-2; the match to TRBD1 covers 12 bases. V was pared by 0 bases and J by 7 bases, with 12 bases of the junction left unmatched. The CDR3 is made up of 18 amino acids. Germline lookup yields CDR1 LGHDT and CDR2 YNNKEL (reference sequence). The CDR3 nucleotides are TGTGCCAGCAGCCAAGAGGTACTCGGGGGACAGGGGGCTGCTGGCTACACCTTC. It is translated as CASSQEVLGGQGAAGYTF.

The chain employs TRBV18 and TRBJ2-3, with 16 bases that match TRBD2. The CDR3 length is 17 residues. Per the germline V gene, CDR1 is KGHSH and CDR2 is LQKENI. After removal of 3 bases from V and 4 bases from J, the junction contained 4 bases not matched to a gene. The CDR3 region has the DNA TGTGCCAGCTCACCCGGGACTAGCGGGGGGGCCGCAGATACGCAGTATTTT. Its protein is CASSPGTSGGAADTQYF.

The rearrangement joins TRBV19 to TRBJ1-1; D might be TRBD1 (5 bases). The length of the CDR3 is 17 residues. CDR1 is LNHDA and CDR2 is SQIVND in the germline V gene (reference sequence). Trimming cost V 2 bases and J 6 bases, with 22 bases left between them. The CDR3 sequence is CASSIRGGYGLRPEAFF. CDR3 DNA sequence: TGTGCCAGTAGTATACGGGGGGGGTATGGTCTAAGGCCTGAAGCTTTCTTT.

V and J are TRBV30 and TRBJ1-6; no clear D gene. Per the germline V gene, CDR1 is GTSNPN and CDR2 is SVGIG (reference sequence). The CDR3 runs to 10 residues. The V and J ends lost 5 bases and 12 bases respectively, with 8 bases between them. This CDR3 is CAWDRGPLHF. In DNA form, the CDR3 reads TGTGCCTGGGATCGGGGACCCCTCCACTTT.

The chain carries TRBV5-1 and TRBJ1-1, with TRBD1 matching 7 bases. Germline-derived CDR1 and CDR2 are SGHRS and YFSETQ. Trimming took 5 bases from V and 4 from J; bases not matched to a gene: 11. The CDR3 covers 15 residues. DNA for the CDR3: TGCGCCAGCAGTTTACCACTGAACAGGGGCACTGAAGCTTTCTTT. It translates to CASSLPLNRGTEAFF.

This chain joins TRBV10-1 and TRBJ2-3, with 8 bases fitting TRBD2. Germline V lookup: CDR1 WNHNN, CDR2 SYGVQD (reference sequence). The CDR3 is made up of 12 amino acids. V was clipped by 5 bases and J by 7 bases; unmatched bases: 2. CDR3 sequence reads: CASSSGGNTQYF. The CDR3 nucleotides are TGCGCCAGCAGTAGCGGGGGAAATACGCAGTATTTT.

The chain couples TRBV11-2 to TRBJ1-6; no firm D call. CDR1 and CDR2 from the germline V gene are SGHAT and FQNNGV. CDR3 size: 16 residues. V lost 2 bases and J lost 7, with 15 bases in between. The CDR3 loop is CASSLQGSGGNSPLHF. Written as DNA, the CDR3 is TGTGCCAGCAGCTTACAAGGGTCGGGAGGGAATTCACCCCTCCACTTT.

The chain joins TRBV27 to TRBJ2-5; 8 positions agree with TRBD2. This CDR3 contains 16 residues. Germline lookup yields CDR1 MNHEY and CDR2 SMNVEV (reference sequence). Germline trimming cut 4 bases from V and 4 bases from J; bases unmatched to any gene: 11. CDR3 protein: CASSSSGTSRRETQYF. CDR3 sequence (DNA): TGTGCCAGCAGTTCGTCCGGGACTAGTCGGCGAGAGACCCAGTACTTC.

The gene calls are TRBV7-9 and TRBJ2-5; no firm D call. CDR1 SEHNR and CDR2 FQNEAQ come from the germline V gene (reference sequence). Trimming pared 1 base from V and 4 bases from J, leaving 4 bases between. The length of the CDR3 is 12 residues. The CDR3 is CASSLVGETQYF. The DNA of the CDR3 is TGTGCCAGCAGCTTAGTCGGAGAGACCCAGTACTTC.

The chain employs TRBV2 and TRBJ2-1; D gene ambiguous. Trimming took off 6 bases at V and 0 bases at J, with 9 bases between the two ends. In germline, CDR1 is SNHLY, CDR2 FYNNEI. The CDR3 extends over 14 amino acids. The CDR3 loop is CASSPPGSYNEQFF. The CDR3 DNA follows: TGTGCCAGCAGCCCCCCCGGCTCCTACAATGAGCAGTTCTTC.

The sample holds a few counts of this clone. This chain joins TRBV18 and TRBJ2-2; 9 positions match TRBD2. Germline V gene sequence: CDR1 KGHSH, CDR2 LQKENI. This CDR3 comprises 18 residues. The V segment lost 0 bases and the J segment 0 bases; nucleotides outside the gene matches: 5. The CDR3 DNA reads as TGTGCCAGCTCACCACCGGTGGGACTAGCCGCGAACACCGGGGAGCTGTTTTTT. This codes for CASSPPVGLAANTGELFF.

This chain connects TRBV7-9 to TRBJ2-3; TRBD2 matches 11 bases. Germline CDR1 SEHNR, CDR2 FQNEAQ (reference sequence). The CDR3 totals 16 residues. J was trimmed by 6 bases and V by 5 bases; bases with no gene match: 10. The DNA for the CDR3 is TGTGCCAGCAGCCCAAGAGTTAGCGGGGGGGCGGATACGCAGTATTTT. Protein sequence: CASSPRVSGGADTQYF.

The V and J genes are TRBV30 and TRBJ1-2; TRBD1 aligns across 7 bases. V dropped 5 bases and J dropped 8; count of bases not matched to a gene: 5. CDR1 GTSNPN and CDR2 SVGIG come from the germline V gene (reference sequence). This CDR3 is built from 11 residues. CDR3 coding DNA: TGTGCCTGGGGAACAGGGGTAGGCTACACCTTC. Amino acids: CAWGTGVGYTF.

V is TRBV6-1 and J is TRBJ1-3; D unclear. The germline CDR1 and CDR2 sequences are MNHNS and SASEGT. Trimming cost V 2 bases and J 5 bases, with 16 bases left between them. The CDR3 totals 16 residues. This CDR3 is CASSESAWKNRNTIYF. Written as DNA, the CDR3 is TGTGCCAGCAGTGAATCAGCGTGGAAAAACCGAAACACCATATATTTT.